This T cell receptor beta chain is drawn from a study of early T cells in non-severe SARS-CoV-2 infection. CDR1 is ENHRY and CDR2 is SYGVKD in the germline V gene. This CDR3 is built from 13 residues. The V and J ends lost 3 bases and 7 bases respectively, with 9 bases between them. Molecules of cDNA were individually given unique molecular identifiers that were attached to them. TCRdb re-analysed the 5' RACE reads in MiXCR, keeping a single row per CDR3 protein. The sample records tens of thousands of distinct CDR3 sequences, approximately 10% being singletons. Specimen: whole blood, collected at baseline. The gene calls are TRBV10-3 and TRBJ1-4; no definite D call. This sequence was found in an adult who was a healthcare worker with PCR-confirmed SARS-CoV-2 infection or an uninfected control (not recorded which). The CDR3 spells CAISERVGEKLFF. The CDR3 DNA reads as TGTGCCATCAGTGAAAGGGTTGGTGAAAAACTGTTTTTT.